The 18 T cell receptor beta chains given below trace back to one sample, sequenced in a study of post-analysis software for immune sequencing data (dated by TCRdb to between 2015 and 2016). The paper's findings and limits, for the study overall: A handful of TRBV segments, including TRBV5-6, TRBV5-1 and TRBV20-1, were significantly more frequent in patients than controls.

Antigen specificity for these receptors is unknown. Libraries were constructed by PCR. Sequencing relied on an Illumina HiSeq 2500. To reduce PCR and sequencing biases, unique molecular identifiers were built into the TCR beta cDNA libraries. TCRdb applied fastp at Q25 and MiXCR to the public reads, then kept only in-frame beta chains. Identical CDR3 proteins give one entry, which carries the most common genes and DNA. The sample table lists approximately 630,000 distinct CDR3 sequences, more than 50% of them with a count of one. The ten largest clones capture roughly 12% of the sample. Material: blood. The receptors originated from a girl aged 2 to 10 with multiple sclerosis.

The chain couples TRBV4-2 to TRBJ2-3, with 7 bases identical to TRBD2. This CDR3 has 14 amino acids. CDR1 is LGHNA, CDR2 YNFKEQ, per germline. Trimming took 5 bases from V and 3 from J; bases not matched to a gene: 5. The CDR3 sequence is CASSKSGKTDTQYF. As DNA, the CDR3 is TGTGCCAGCAGCAAGAGCGGGAAGACAGATACGCAGTATTTT.

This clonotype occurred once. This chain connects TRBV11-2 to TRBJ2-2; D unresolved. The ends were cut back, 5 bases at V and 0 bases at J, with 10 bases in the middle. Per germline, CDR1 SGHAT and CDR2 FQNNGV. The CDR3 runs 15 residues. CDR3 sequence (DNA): TGTGCCAGCAGCCAGGTTAGGGCGAACACCGGGGAGCTGTTTTTT. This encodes CASSQVRANTGELFF.

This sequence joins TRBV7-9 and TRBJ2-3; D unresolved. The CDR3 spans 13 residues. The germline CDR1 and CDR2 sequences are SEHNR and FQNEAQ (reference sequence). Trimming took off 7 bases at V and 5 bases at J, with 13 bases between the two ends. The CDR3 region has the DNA TGTGCCAGCACCCAAGGGTTCAGAGATACGCAGTATTTT. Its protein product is CASTQGFRDTQYF.

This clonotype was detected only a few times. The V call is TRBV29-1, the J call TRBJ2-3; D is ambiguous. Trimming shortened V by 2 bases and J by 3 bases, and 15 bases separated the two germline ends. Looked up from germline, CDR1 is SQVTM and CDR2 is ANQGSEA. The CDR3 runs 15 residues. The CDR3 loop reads CSVESGLPPTDTQYF. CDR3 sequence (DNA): TGCAGCGTTGAATCCGGCCTCCCTCCGACAGATACGCAGTATTTT.

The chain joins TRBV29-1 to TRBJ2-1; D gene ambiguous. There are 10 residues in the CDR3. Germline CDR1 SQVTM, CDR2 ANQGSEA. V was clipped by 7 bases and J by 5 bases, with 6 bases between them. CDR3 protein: CSAGDNEQFF. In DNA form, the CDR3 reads TGCAGCGCCGGAGACAATGAGCAGTTCTTC.

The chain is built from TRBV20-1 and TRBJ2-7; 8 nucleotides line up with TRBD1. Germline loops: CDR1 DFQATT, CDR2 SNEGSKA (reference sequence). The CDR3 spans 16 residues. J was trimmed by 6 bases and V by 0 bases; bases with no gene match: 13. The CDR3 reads CSAREGRDRGWGEQYF. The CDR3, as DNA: TGCAGTGCTAGAGAAGGGAGAGACAGGGGATGGGGCGAGCAGTACTTC.

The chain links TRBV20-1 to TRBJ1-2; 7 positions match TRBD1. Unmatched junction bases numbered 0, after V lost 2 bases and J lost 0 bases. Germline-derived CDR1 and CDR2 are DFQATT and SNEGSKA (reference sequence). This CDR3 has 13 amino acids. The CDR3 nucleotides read TGCAGTGCTAGACAGGGGGCTAACTATGGCTACACCTTC. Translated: CSARQGANYGYTF.

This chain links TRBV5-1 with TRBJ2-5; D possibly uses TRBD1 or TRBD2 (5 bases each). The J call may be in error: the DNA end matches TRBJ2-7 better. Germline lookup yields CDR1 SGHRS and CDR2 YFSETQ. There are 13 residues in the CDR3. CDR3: CASRGTTDGEQYF. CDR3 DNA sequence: TGCGCCAGCAGGGGGACGACAGATGGCGAGCAGTACTTC.

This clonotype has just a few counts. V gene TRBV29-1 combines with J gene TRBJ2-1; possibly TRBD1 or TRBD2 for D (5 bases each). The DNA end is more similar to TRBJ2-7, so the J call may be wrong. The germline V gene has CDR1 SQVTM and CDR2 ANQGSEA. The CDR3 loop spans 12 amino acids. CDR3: CSVSRDRYEQYF. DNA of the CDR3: TGCAGCGTTTCCCGGGACCGCTACGAGCAGTACTTC.

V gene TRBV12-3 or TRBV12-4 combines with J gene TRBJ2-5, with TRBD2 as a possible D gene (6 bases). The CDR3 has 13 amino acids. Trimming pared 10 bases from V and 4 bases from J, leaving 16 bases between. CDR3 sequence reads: CATATSFRETQYF. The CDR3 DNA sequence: TGTGCCACCGCGACTAGTTTTAGAGAGACCCAGTACTTC.

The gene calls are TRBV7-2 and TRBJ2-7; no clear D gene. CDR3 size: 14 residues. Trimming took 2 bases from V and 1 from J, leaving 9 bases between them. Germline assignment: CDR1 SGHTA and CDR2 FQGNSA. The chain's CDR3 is CASSLWKESYEQYF. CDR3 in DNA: TGTGCCAGCAGCTTATGGAAAGAATCCTACGAGCAGTACTTC.

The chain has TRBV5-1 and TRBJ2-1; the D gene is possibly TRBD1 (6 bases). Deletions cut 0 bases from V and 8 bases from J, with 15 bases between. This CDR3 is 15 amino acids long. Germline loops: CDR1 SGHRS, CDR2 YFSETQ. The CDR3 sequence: CASSLGSGAGHEQFF. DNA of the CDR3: TGCGCCAGCAGCTTGGGTTCAGGGGCCGGCCATGAGCAGTTCTTC.

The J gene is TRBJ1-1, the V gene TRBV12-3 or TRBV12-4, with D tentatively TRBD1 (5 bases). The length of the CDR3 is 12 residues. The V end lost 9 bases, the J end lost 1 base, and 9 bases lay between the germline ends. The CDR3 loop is CASVTGNTEAFF. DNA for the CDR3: TGTGCCAGTGTAACAGGGAACACTGAAGCTTTCTTT.

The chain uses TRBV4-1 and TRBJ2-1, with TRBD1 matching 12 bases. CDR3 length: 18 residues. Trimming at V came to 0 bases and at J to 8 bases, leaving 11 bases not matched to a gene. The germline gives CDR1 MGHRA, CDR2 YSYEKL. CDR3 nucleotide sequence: TGCGCCAGCAGCCAAGATCGGAAAGGGACAGGGGGCTTGGATGAGCAGTTCTTC. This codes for CASSQDRKGTGGLDEQFF.

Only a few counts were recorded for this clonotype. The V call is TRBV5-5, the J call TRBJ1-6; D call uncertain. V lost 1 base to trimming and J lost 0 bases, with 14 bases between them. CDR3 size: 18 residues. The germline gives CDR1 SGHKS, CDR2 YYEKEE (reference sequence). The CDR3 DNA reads TGTGCCAGCAGCTTGATCAGCCACGGCGGCTCCTATAATTCACCCCTCCACTTT. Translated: CASSLISHGGSYNSPLHF.

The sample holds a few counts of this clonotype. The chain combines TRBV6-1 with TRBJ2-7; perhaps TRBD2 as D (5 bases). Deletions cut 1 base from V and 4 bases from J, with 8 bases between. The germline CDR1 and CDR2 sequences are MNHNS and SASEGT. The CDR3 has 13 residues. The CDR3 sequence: CASSEVPGYEQYF. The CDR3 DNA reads TGTGCCAGCAGTGAAGTGCCGGGATACGAGCAGTACTTC.

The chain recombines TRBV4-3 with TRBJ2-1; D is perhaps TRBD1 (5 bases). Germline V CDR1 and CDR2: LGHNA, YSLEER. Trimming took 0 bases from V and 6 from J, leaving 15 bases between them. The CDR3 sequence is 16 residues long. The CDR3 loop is CASSQDHRERGNEQFF. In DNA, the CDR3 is TGCGCCAGCAGCCAAGATCATAGGGAAAGGGGCAATGAGCAGTTCTTC.

The CDR3 DNA reads TGTGCCAGCAGTTCACAGGGATCGACCTACAATGAGCAGTTCTTC. Translation gives CASSSQGSTYNEQFF. This chain links TRBV12-3 or TRBV12-4 with TRBJ2-1; maybe TRBD1 (6 bases). The CDR3 is 15 residues long. The V and J ends lost 4 bases and 2 bases respectively, with 12 bases between them.